Sequencing of this TCR beta chain was carried out in a study of tumour-infiltrating T cells in Burkitt lymphoma. Across the whole study: Repertoire clonality predicted overall and progression-free survival. Findings and limits, study-wide: Many Burkitt lymphoma patients shared several public clonotypes.

The repertoire was sequenced with immunoSEQ multiplex PCR; TCRdb's copy has only in-frame clones and lacks some. The sample consists of under 1,500 clones, approximately 12% of them appearing once. This clone appeared once. No antigen is known for it. Sequence at one end of the junction differs from germline and may be a read error. The length of the CDR3 is 13 residues. Germline CDR1 is LNHDA and CDR2 is SQIVND (reference sequence). Sequencing was carried out using tumor tissue. The receptor's source is a human donor with Burkitt lymphoma. The V call is TRBV19, the J call TRBJ2-5; D unresolved. The J call is doubtful: the DNA matches TRBJ2-7 better. CDR3 protein: CANSIALEYEQYF. The CDR3 DNA is TGTGCCAATAGTATAGCCCTCGAATACGAGCAGTACTTC.